One and the same sample provided the 19 T cell receptor beta chains below, sequenced in a study of blood T cell repertoires in COVID-19 (dated by TCRdb to the early 2020s). The library was built by means of the immunoSEQ multiplex PCR assay. Not all clones reach the TCRdb copy of this immuneACCESS table, which keeps in-frame sequences only. Checked studies attribute under half of the gap to unresolved V genes and leave the rest unexplained. The sample table contains about 200,000 clones; only one count was recorded for about 83% of them. 15% to 20% of the sample is in the top ten clones. Input material: peripheral blood. The receptor set was obtained from a person between 65 and 79 years old with COVID-19, enrolled during active disease.

The V call is TRBV4-1, the J call TRBJ2-7; the match to TRBD1 covers 7 bases. J gave up 6 bases and V 4 bases, and 9 bases lay outside the gene matches. Germline V gene sequence: CDR1 MGHRA, CDR2 YSYEKL. The CDR3 is 14 amino acids. CDR3 sequence: CASSPRAGGLEQYF. For the CDR3, the DNA is TGCGCCAGCAGCCCGAGGGCAGGGGGTCTCGAGCAGTACTTC.

This clone was observed a single time. The chain joins TRBV7-9 to TRBJ1-1, with D perhaps matching TRBD1 (6 bases). Germline V gene data show CDR1 as SEHNR and CDR2 as FQNEAQ (reference sequence). Trimming took off 1 base at V and 5 bases at J, with 8 bases between the two ends. CDR3 length equals 13 residues. The CDR3 here is CASSLEGGTEAFF. CDR3 coding DNA: TGTGCCAGCAGCTTAGAAGGGGGAACTGAAGCTTTCTTT.

V gene TRBV2 combines with J gene TRBJ2-7, with 7 positions matching TRBD1. CDR3 size: 13 residues. With V trimmed by 3 bases and J by 2 bases, 1 base remained unmatched. CDR1 SNHLY and CDR2 FYNNEI come from the germline V gene. The CDR3, as DNA: TGTGCCAGCAGTGAGGACAGGACCTACGAGCAGTACTTC. Its protein product is CASSEDRTYEQYF.

In its sample, this clone was seen once. The V gene is TRBV7-9, the J gene TRBJ2-3; 8 bases fit TRBD2. The CDR3 has 14 amino acids. V lost 5 bases and J lost 4; bases outside the gene matches: 5. Per the germline V gene, CDR1 is SEHNR and CDR2 is FQNEAQ (reference sequence). CDR3 DNA sequence: TGTGCCAGCAGCCCCGGGGGGGGCTCAGATACGCAGTATTTT. Translated: CASSPGGGSDTQYF.

V and J are TRBV5-1 and TRBJ1-2; perhaps TRBD1 as D (5 bases). V was cut by 4 bases and J by 8 bases, with 21 bases left in between. The germline V gene has CDR1 SGHRS and CDR2 YFSETQ. The CDR3 is 15 residues long. CDR3 region: CASSPWGGFGSGYTF. The CDR3 nucleotides read TGCGCCAGCAGCCCGTGGGGGGGATTTGGGAGCGGCTACACCTTC.

This chain connects TRBV3-1 (or the pseudogene TRBV3-2) to TRBJ1-1; D is perhaps TRBD1 (5 bases). Trimming pared 0 bases from V and 10 bases from J, leaving 12 bases between. The CDR3 totals 13 residues. Germline CDR1 is LGHDT and CDR2 is YNNKEL (reference sequence). CDR3 loop: CASSQDRGITAFF. The CDR3, as DNA: TGTGCCAGCAGCCAAGATCGGGGGATCACAGCTTTCTTT.

The chain combines TRBV6-2 or TRBV6-3 with TRBJ2-5; D is perhaps TRBD1 (5 bases). Germline values: CDR1 MNHEY, CDR2 SVGEGT. The CDR3 covers 14 residues. The germline V and J ends were trimmed by 4 bases and 2 bases, with 11 bases remaining between them. The CDR3 here is CASSSRQGQETQYF. In DNA, the CDR3 is TGTGCCAGCAGTTCTAGGCAGGGTCAAGAGACCCAGTACTTC.

The chain uses TRBV24-1 and TRBJ2-1, with 7 nucleotides matching TRBD1. Trimming took 5 bases from V and 8 from J; bases not matched to a gene: 2. This CDR3 comprises 12 residues. Germline values: CDR1 KGHDR, CDR2 SFDVKD. The CDR3 spells CATSATGYEQFF. The DNA of the CDR3 is TGTGCCACCAGTGCGACAGGGTATGAGCAGTTCTTC.

The CDR3 bases are TGTGCCAGCAAGCGGGGGGGCTACAATGAGCAGTTCTTC. Its translation is CASKRGGYNEQFF. V is TRBV28 and J is TRBJ2-1; TRBD2 matches at 10 bases. J was trimmed by 3 bases and V by 7 bases; bases with no gene match: 0. Looked up from germline, CDR1 is MDHEN and CDR2 is SYDVKM. There are 13 residues in the CDR3.

V and J are TRBV25-1 and TRBJ1-2; D may be TRBD1 (6 bases). The CDR3 has 16 residues. Trimming left V 3 bases short and J 3 bases short, with 17 bases between. From germline, CDR1 is MGHDK and CDR2 SYGVNS. CDR3 residues: CASSDHGGGVDYGYTF. As DNA, the CDR3 is TGTGCCAGCAGTGACCACGGAGGGGGGGTCGACTATGGCTACACCTTC.

This chain connects TRBV5-1 to TRBJ2-3, with 10 positions matching TRBD2. The germline gives CDR1 SGHRS, CDR2 YFSETQ. This CDR3 has 19 amino acids. Trimming removed 3 bases from V and 2 bases from J; junction bases left unmatched: 15. Written as DNA, the CDR3 is TGCGCCAGCAGCTCCGGACTAGCGGCCCTACCTCAGGCCACAGATACGCAGTATTTT. Translated, it gives CASSSGLAALPQATDTQYF.

The chain employs TRBV9 and TRBJ1-1; D is unclear. The CDR3 is 15 residues long. V was shortened by 1 base and J by 2 bases, with 12 bases between the two germline ends. Per germline, CDR1 SGDLS and CDR2 YYNGEE. The CDR3 region has the DNA TGTGCCAGCAGCGTAACGGGAACGGCAAACACTGAAGCTTTCTTT. Amino acids: CASSVTGTANTEAFF.

The gene calls are TRBV29-1 and TRBJ1-4; D unclear. Germline V gene data show CDR1 as SQVTM and CDR2 as ANQGSEA. This CDR3 is 11 amino acids long. V was cut by 3 bases and J by 7 bases, with 6 bases left in between. The CDR3 here is CSVDTGEKLFF. The CDR3 DNA sequence: TGCAGCGTTGACACCGGTGAAAAACTGTTTTTT.

This chain joins TRBV30 and TRBJ1-5; D uncertain. Between the trimmed V and J ends, which lost 0 bases and 0 bases, there was a span of 6 bases. Per germline, CDR1 GTSNPN and CDR2 SVGIG (reference sequence). The CDR3 runs to 14 residues. The CDR3 DNA reads as TGTGCCTGGAGTGTCAAAATTAGCAATCAGCCCCAGCATTTT. Protein product: CAWSVKISNQPQHF.

This chain links TRBV15 with TRBJ2-1, with 8 bases aligning to TRBD2. V shed 0 bases and J 7 bases; nucleotides not matched to a gene: 17. This CDR3 spans 19 amino acids. CDR1 and CDR2 (germline): LNHNV, YYDKDF (reference sequence). Here the CDR3 reads CATSRDWRYLAGGPNEQFF. As DNA, the CDR3 is TGTGCCACCAGCAGAGATTGGCGCTATTTGGCGGGGGGTCCTAATGAGCAGTTCTTC.

The chain combines TRBV5-6 with TRBJ1-2, with D perhaps matching TRBD1 (5 bases). Trimming removed 5 bases at V and 8 bases at J, with 22 bases between. CDR3 size: 15 residues. Germline V gives CDR1 SGHDT, CDR2 YYEEEE. DNA of the CDR3: TGTGCCAGCAGACGGCAGGGAAGGTTTCTGGAAGGCTACACCTTC. It is translated as CASRRQGRFLEGYTF.

The CDR3 coding sequence is TGTGCCAGCAGTGGGCGCTTGGGCACTGAAGCTTTCTTT. Its translation: CASSGRLGTEAFF. The chain combines TRBV28 with TRBJ1-1, with D uncertain. V was pared by 5 bases and J by 4 bases, with 11 bases between. This CDR3 contains 13 residues. Germline V gene data show CDR1 as MDHEN and CDR2 as SYDVKM.

This chain connects TRBV28 to TRBJ1-5; no clear D. V lost 3 bases and J 0 bases, leaving 6 bases between the germline ends. Per germline, CDR1 MDHEN and CDR2 SYDVKM. The CDR3 is made up of 14 amino acids. The CDR3 DNA follows: TGTGCCAGCAGTTTGTATTATAGCAATCAGCCCCAGCATTTT. Its translation is CASSLYYSNQPQHF.

The J gene is TRBJ1-1, the V gene TRBV19; 9 bases align to TRBD1. Trimming at V came to 3 bases and at J to 9 bases, leaving 8 bases not matched to a gene. In germline, CDR1 is LNHDA, CDR2 SQIVND (reference sequence). CDR3 size: 14 residues. The CDR3 coding sequence is TGTGCCAGTAGTATTTCTACAGGGGGCGCAAAAGCTTTCTTT. Protein sequence: CASSISTGGAKAFF. Drawing the rest from reference TRBV19 and TRBJ1-1, the complete variable domain is DGGITQSPKYLFRKEGQNVTLSCEQNLNHDAMYWYRQDPGQGLRLIYYSQIVNDFQKGDIAEGYSVSREKKESFPLTVTSAQKNPTAFYLCASSISTGGAKAFFGQGTRLTVV.